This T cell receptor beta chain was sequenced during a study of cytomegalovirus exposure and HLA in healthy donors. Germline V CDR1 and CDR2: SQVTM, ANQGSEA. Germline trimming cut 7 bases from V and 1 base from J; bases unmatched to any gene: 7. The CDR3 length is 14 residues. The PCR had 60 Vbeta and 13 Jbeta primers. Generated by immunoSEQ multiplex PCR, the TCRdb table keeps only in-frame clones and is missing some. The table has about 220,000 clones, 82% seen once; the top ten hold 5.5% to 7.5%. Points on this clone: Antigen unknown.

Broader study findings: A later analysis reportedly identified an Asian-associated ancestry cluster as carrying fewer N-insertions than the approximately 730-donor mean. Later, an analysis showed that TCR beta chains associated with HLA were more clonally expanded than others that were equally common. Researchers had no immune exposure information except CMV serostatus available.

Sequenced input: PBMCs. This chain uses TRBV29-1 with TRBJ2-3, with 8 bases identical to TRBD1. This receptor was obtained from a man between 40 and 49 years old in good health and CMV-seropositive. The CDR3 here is CSGRSGGRTDTQYF. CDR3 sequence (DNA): TGCAGCGGAAGGTCAGGGGGCCGCACAGATACGCAGTATTTT.